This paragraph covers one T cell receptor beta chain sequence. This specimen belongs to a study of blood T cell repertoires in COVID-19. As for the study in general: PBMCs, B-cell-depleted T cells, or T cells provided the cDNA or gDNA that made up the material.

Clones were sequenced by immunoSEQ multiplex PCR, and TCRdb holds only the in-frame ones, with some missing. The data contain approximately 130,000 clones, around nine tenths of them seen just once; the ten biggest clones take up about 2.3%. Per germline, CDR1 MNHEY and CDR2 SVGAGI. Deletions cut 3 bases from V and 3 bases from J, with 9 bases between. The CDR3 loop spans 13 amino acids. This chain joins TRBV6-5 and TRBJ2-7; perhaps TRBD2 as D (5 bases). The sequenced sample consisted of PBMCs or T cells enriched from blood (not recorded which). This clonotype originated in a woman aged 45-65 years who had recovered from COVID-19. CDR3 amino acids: CASSYTGDYEQYF. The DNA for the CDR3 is TGTGCCAGCAGTTATACCGGGGACTACGAGCAGTACTTC.